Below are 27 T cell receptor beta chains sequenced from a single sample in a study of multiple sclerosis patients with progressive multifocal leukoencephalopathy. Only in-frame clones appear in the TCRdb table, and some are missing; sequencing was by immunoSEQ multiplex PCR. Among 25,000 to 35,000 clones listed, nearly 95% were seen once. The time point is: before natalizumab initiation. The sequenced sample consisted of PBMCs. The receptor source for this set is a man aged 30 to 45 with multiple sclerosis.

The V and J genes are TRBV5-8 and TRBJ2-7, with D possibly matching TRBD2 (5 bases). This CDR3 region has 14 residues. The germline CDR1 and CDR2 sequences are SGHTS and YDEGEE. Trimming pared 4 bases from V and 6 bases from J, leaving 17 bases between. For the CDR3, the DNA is TGTGCCAGCAGCCCCCGCCGGGGTCGTAGCGAGCAGTACGTC. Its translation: CASSPRRGRSEQYV.

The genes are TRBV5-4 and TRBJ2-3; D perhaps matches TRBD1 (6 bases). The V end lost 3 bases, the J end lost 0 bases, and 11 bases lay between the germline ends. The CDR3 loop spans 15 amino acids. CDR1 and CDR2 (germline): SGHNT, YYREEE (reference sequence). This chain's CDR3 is CASSSRTDSTDTQYF. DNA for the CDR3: TGTGCCAGCAGCTCTCGGACAGACAGCACAGATACGCAGTATTTT.

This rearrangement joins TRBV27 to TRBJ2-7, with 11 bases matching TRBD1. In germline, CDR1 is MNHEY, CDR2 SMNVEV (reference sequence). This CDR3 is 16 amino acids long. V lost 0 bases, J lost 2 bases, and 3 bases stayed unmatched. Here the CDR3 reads CASSLSLGQGAYEQYF. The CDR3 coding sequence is TGTGCCAGCAGTTTATCGTTGGGACAGGGGGCCTACGAGCAGTACTTC.

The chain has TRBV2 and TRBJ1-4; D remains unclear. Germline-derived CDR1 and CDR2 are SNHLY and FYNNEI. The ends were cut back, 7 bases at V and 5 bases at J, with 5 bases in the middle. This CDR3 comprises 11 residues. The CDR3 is CASNSNEKLFF. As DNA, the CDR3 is TGTGCCAGCAACTCCAATGAAAAACTGTTTTTT.

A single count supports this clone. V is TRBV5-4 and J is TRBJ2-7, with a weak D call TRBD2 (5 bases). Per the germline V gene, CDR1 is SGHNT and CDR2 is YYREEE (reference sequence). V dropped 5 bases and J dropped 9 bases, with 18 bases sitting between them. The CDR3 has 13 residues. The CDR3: CASSFAIEGPQYF. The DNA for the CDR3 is TGTGCCAGCAGTTTTGCAATAGAGGGCCCGCAGTACTTC.

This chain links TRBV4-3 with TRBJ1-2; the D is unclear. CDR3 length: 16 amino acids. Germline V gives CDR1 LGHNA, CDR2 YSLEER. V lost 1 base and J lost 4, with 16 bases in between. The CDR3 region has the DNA TGCGCCAGCAGCCAAGTTGAAGGCACAGTCCCCTATGGCTACACCTTC. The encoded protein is CASSQVEGTVPYGYTF.

The CDR3 DNA follows: TGTGCCAGCAGTTTATTTCAGGGTTCCTACAATGAGCAGTTCTTC. This codes for CASSLFQGSYNEQFF. This chain joins TRBV27 and TRBJ2-1; D perhaps matches TRBD1 (5 bases). Germline CDR1 and CDR2: MNHEY and SMNVEV (reference sequence). Trimming left V 1 base short and J 1 base short, with 8 bases between. This CDR3 contains 15 residues.

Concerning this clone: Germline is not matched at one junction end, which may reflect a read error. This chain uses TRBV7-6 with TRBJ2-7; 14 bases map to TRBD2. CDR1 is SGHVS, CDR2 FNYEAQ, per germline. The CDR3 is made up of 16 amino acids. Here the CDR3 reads CASSLAPGLAGVEQYF. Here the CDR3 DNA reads TGTGCCAGCAGCCTAGCCCCGGGACTAGCGGGAGTCGAGCAGTACTTC.

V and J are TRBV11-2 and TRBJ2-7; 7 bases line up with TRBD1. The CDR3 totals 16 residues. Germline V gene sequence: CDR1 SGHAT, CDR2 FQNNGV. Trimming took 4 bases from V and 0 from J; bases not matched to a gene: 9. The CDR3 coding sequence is TGTGCCAGCAGCTCATTAGGGGGCCTTTTCTCCTACGAGCAGTACTTC. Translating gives CASSSLGGLFSYEQYF.

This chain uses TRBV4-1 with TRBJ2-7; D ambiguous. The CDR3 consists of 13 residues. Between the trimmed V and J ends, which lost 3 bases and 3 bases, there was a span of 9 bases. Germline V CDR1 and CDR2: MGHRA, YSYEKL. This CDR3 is CASSQFLGYEQYV. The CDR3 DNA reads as TGCGCCAGCAGCCAGTTCCTAGGCTACGAGCAGTACGTC.

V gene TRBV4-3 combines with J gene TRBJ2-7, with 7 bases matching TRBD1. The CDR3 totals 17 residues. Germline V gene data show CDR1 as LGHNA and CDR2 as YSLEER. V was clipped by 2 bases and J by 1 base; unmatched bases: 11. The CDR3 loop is CASSQSLDRYPSYEQYF. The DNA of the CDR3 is TGCGCCAGCAGCCAATCCCTGGACAGGTACCCATCCTACGAGCAGTACTTC.

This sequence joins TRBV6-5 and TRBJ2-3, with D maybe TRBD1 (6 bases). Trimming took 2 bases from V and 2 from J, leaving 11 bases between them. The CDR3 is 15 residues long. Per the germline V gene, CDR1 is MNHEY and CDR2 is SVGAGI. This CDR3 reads CASSYRNRATDTQYF. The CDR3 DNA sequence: TGTGCCAGCAGTTACAGGAACAGGGCCACAGATACGCAGTATTTT.

Here the CDR3 reads CASSGDGNPYYGYTF. Here the CDR3 DNA reads TGTGCCAGCAGCGGGGACGGTAACCCCTACTATGGCTACACCTTC. The rearrangement uses TRBV7-9 and TRBJ1-2, with D possibly TRBD1 on 5 matching bases. V lost 5 bases and J 3 bases, leaving 16 bases between the germline ends. The CDR3 covers 15 residues. Germline V gives CDR1 SEHNR, CDR2 FQNEAQ (reference sequence).

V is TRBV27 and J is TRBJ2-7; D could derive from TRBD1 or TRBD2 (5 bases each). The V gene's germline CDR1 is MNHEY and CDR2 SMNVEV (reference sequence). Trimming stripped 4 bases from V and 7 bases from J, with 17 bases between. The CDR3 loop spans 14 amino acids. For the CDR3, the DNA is TGTGCCAGCAGTTCCCACGGGGCAGGATGGGAGCAGTACGTC. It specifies CASSSHGAGWEQYV.

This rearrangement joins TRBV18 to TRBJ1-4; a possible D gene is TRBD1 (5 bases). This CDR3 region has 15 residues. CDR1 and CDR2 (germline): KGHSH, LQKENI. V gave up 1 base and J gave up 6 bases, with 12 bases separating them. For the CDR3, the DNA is TGTGCCAGCTCACCACGGAGGGGCGGAGATGAAAAACTGTTTTTT. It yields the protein CASSPRRGGDEKLFF. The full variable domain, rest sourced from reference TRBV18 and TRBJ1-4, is NAGVMQNPRHLVRRRGQEARLRCSPMKGHSHVYWYRQLPEEGLKFMVYLQKENIIDESGMPKERFSAEFPKEGPSILRIQQVVRGDSAAYFCASSPRRGGDEKLFFGSGTQLSVL.

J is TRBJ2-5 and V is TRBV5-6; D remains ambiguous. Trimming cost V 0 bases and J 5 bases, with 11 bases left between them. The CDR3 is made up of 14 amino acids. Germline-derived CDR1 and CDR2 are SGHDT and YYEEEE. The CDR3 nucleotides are TGTGCCAGCAGCTTGGCCGGTGGGGTTGAGACCCAGTACTTC. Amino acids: CASSLAGGVETQYF.

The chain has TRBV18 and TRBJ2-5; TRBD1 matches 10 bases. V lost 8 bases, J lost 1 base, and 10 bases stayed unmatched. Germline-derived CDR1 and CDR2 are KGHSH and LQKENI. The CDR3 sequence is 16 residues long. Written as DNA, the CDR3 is TGTGCCAGCACCTGGGGGGACAGGGGAGTCCAAGAGACCCAGTACTTC. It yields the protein CASTWGDRGVQETQYF.

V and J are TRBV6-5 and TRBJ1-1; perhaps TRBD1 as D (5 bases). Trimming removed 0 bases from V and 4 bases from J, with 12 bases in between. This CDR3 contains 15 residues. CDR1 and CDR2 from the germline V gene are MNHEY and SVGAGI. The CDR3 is CASSYSKGSSTEAFF. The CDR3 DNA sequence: TGTGCCAGCAGTTACTCGAAGGGGAGTAGCACTGAAGCTTTCTTT.

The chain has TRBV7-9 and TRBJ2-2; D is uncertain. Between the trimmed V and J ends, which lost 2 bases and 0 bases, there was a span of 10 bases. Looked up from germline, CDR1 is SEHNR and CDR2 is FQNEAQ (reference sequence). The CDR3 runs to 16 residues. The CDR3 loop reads CASSLTLGPNTGELFF. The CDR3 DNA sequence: TGTGCCAGCAGCTTAACCCTAGGCCCGAACACCGGGGAGCTGTTTTTT.

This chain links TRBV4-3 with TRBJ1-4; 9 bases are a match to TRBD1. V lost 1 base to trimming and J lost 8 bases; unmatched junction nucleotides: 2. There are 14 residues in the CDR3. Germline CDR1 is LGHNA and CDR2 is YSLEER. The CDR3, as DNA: TGCGCCAGCAGCCAAGGACAGGGGGACGAAAAACTGTTTTTT. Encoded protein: CASSQGQGDEKLFF.

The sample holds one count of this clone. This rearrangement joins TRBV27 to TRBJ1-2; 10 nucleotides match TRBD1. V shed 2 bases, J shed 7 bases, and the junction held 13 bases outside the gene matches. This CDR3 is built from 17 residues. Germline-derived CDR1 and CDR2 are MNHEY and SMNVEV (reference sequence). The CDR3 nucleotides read TGTGCCAGCAGTTTAGAATCTCGGGACAGGGGATGGAGTGGCTACACCTTC. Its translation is CASSLESRDRGWSGYTF.

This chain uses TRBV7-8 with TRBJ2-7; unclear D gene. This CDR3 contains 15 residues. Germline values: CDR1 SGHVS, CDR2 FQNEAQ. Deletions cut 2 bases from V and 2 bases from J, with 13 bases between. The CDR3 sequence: CASSLLRDSAYEQYF. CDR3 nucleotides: TGTGCCAGCAGCTTACTCAGAGATTCTGCCTACGAGCAGTACTTC.

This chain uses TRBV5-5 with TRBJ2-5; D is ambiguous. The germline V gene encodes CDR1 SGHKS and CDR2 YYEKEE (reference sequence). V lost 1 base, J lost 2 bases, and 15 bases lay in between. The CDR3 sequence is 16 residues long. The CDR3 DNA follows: TGTGCCAGCAGCTTGTCTGTCCGTGGCGGTCAAGAGACCCAGTACTTC. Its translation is CASSLSVRGGQETQYF.

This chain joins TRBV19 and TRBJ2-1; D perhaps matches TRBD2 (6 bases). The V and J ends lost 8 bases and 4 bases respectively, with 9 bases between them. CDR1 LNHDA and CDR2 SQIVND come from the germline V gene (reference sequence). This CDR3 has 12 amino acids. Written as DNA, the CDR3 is TGTGCCAGTGGGGACTTTTACAATGAGCAGTTCTTC. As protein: CASGDFYNEQFF.

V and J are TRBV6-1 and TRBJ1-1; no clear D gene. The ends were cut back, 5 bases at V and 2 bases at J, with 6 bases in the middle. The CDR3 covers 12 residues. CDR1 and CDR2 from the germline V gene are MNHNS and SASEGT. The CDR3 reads CASSQRNTEAFF. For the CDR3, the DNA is TGTGCCAGCAGTCAACGAAACACTGAAGCTTTCTTT.

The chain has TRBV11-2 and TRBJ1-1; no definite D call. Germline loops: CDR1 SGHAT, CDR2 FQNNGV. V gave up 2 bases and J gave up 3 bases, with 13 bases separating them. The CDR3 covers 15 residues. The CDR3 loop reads CASSLTSGGDTEAFF. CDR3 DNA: TGTGCCAGCAGCTTAACCAGCGGTGGGGACACTGAAGCTTTCTTT.

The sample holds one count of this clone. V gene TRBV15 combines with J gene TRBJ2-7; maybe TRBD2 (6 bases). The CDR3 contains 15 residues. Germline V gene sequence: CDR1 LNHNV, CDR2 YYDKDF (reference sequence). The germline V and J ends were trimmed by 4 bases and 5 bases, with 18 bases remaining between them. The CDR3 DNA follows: TGTGCCACCAGCACCGGGGGAGTACCGCTCCACGAGCAGTACTTC. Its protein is CATSTGGVPLHEQYF.